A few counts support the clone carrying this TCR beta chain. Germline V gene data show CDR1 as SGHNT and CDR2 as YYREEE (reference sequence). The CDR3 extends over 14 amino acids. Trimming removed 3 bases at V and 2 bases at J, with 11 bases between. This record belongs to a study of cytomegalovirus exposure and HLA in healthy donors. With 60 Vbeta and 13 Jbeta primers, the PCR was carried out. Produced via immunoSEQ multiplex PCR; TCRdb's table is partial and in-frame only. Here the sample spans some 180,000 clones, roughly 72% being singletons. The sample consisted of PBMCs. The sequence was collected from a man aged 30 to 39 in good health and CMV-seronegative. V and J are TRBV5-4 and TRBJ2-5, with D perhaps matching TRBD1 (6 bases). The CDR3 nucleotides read TGTGCCAGCAGCTCGCTACAGGGACAAGAGACCCAGTACTTC. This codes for CASSSLQGQETQYF.